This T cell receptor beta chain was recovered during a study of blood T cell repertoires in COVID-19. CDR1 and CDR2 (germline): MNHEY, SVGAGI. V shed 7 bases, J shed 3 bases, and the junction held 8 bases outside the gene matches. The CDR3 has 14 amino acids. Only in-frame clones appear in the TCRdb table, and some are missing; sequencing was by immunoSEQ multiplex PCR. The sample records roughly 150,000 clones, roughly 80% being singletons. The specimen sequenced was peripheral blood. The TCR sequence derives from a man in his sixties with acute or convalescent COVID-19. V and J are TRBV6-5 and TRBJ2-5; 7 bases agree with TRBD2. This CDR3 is CASTKSGAEETQYF. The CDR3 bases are TGTGCCAGCACAAAAAGCGGGGCGGAAGAGACCCAGTACTTC.